Following are 8 T cell receptor beta chains from one sample sequenced in a study of Tregs in tolerant kidney transplant recipients. TCRdb's copy holds only in-frame clones and misses some; the assay was immunoSEQ multiplex PCR. This sample contains 48,000 or so clones. The specimen was CD4+ T cells from blood, collected before the transplant. These receptor sequences come from a human donor who received a combined kidney and bone marrow transplant.

As for this clone: The observed sequence ends 3 residues before the CDR3 terminus, with the missing tail filled in from the germline J gene. The J gene is TRBJ2-7, the V gene TRBV7-8; D gene uncertain. CDR1 and CDR2 (germline): SGHVS, FQNEAQ. There are 11 residues in the CDR3. With 7 bases removed from V and 3 bases from J, the gap between germline ends came to 7 bases. The CDR3 sequence: CASTSLYEQYF. The part of the CDR3 DNA that was read is TGTGCCAGCACCTCCCTCTACGAG.

In regard to this clone: The CDR3 end is not reached by the read, which stops 3 residues before it; the germline J gene fills it in. This chain connects TRBV5-4 to TRBJ2-1, with TRBD1 matching over 7 bases. Looked up from germline, CDR1 is SGHNT and CDR2 is YYREEE (reference sequence). CDR3 length equals 15 residues. V was clipped by 2 bases and J by 2 bases; unmatched bases: 4. Incomplete CDR3 DNA: TGTGCCAGCAGCTTTGGCCAGGGGGCCTACAATGAG. Its protein product is CASSFGQGAYNE. The full CDR3 reads CASSFGQGAYNEQFF.

Concerning this clone: The read is 3 residues too short to cover the CDR3 end, so that end is filled in from the germline J gene. The sample holds other DNA sequences that translate to the same CDR3. The chain uses TRBV6-1 and TRBJ1-2, with unresolved D. Trimming cost V 2 bases and J 4 bases, with 5 bases left between them. The CDR3 is made up of 12 amino acids. Looked up from germline, CDR1 is MNHNS and CDR2 is SASEGT. The sequenced CDR3 bases are TGTGCCAGCAGTGAACCCGGCTATGGC. Its translation: CASSEPGYG. Given in full, the CDR3 is CASSEPGYGYTF.

Of note for this clone: The read comes to an end 3 residues before the CDR3 does, leaving the germline J gene to fill in the end. The J gene is TRBJ1-5, the V gene TRBV3-1 (or the pseudogene TRBV3-2); the D gene is possibly TRBD1 (6 bases). CDR3 length: 13 residues. CDR1 is LGHDT, CDR2 YNNKEL, per germline (reference sequence). V lost 10 bases to trimming and J lost 0 bases, with 10 bases between them. The CDR3 protein is CAKQDSSNQPQHF. The CDR3 DNA, read in part, is TGTGCCAAACAGGACAGTAGCAATCAGCCC.

With regard to this clone: The read gets to within 3 residues of the CDR3 end, and the germline J gene fills in the rest. This chain joins TRBV2 and TRBJ1-5, with 8 bases fitting TRBD1. Germline-derived CDR1 and CDR2 are SNHLY and FYNNEI. CDR3 length: 12 amino acids. Unmatched junction bases numbered 6, after V lost 10 bases and J lost 7 bases. CDR3 in amino acids: CAIGQGGQPQHF. Partial CDR3 DNA: TGTGCCATCGGACAGGGTGGGCAGCCC.

Concerning this clone itself: The read ends 3 residues before the CDR3 terminus; that terminus is restored from the germline J gene. The chain carries TRBV5-1 and TRBJ2-7; maybe TRBD1 (5 bases). This CDR3 region has 15 residues. CDR1 is SGHRS and CDR2 is YFSETQ in the germline V gene. V lost 2 bases, J lost 2 bases, and 14 bases lay in between. This chain's CDR3 is CASSFDSEATYEQYF. The CDR3 DNA, read in part, is TGCGCCAGCAGCTTTGACAGCGAGGCAACCTACGAG.

On this clone: Read sequence stops 3 residues before the CDR3 end, and the germline J gene provides the missing end. The chain recombines TRBV5-1 with TRBJ2-5, with 8 bases lining up with TRBD1. The V segment lost 4 bases and the J segment 5 bases; nucleotides outside the gene matches: 13. This CDR3 spans 16 amino acids. CDR1 is SGHRS, CDR2 YFSETQ, per germline. This CDR3 reads CASSRAGGNPIETQYF. Partial CDR3 DNA: TGCGCCAGCAGCCGGGCAGGGGGCAACCCAATCGAGACC.

Details on this clone: The read stops 3 residues short of the end of the CDR3; the missing end is completed from the germline J gene. This sequence joins TRBV11-2 and TRBJ2-5, with 10 nucleotides matching TRBD2. Trimming cost V 2 bases and J 4 bases; bases outside gene matches: 4. The CDR3 extends over 15 amino acids. Germline V lookup: CDR1 SGHAT, CDR2 FQNNGV. The CDR3 sequence is CASSLRVAGGETQYF. CDR3 DNA, as far as it was read: TGTGCCAGCAGCTTAAGGGTAGCGGGGGGAGAGACC.